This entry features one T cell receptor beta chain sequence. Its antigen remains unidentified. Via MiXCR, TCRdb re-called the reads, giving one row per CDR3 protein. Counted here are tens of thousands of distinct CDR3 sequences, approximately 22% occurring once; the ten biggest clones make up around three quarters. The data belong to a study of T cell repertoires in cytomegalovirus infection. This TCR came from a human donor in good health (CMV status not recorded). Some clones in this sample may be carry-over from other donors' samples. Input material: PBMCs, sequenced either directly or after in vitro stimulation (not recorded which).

The CDR3 bases are TGTGCCAGCAGCTTAGCGAGGGGGAGGAGCGACACCGGGGAGCTGTTTTTT. Protein product: CASSLARGRSDTGELFF. The rearrangement uses TRBV7-9 and TRBJ2-2, with D perhaps matching TRBD1 or TRBD2 (6 bases each). V lost 0 bases, J lost 3 bases, and 14 bases lay in between. This CDR3 comprises 17 residues. Germline V gene lookup returns CDR1 SEHNR and CDR2 FQNEAQ (reference sequence).